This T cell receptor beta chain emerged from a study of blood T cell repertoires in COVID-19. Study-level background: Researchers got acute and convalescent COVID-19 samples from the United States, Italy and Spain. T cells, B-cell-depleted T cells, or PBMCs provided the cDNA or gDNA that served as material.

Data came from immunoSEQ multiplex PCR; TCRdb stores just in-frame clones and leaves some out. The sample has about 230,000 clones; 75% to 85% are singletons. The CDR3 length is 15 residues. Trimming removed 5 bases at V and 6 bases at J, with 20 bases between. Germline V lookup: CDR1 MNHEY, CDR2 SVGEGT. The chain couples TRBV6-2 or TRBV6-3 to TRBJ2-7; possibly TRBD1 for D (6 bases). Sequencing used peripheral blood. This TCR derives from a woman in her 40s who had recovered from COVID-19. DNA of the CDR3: TGTGCCAGCAGTCCCGGCGTTCACAGGGTAGGCGAGCAGTACTTC. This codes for CASSPGVHRVGEQYF.